One T cell receptor beta chain is described in this entry. This record comes from a study of blood T cell repertoires in COVID-19. On the study more broadly: Samples came from the United States, Italy and Spain, spanning acute and convalescent COVID-19. The analysed material was cDNA or gDNA that came from T cells, B-cell-depleted T cells, or PBMCs.

The CDR3 loop spans 15 amino acids. Germline-derived CDR1 and CDR2 are LNHDA and SQIVND (reference sequence). V was cut by 1 base and J by 5 bases, with 15 bases left in between. Per the study methods: Amplification from reference gene primers served as the basis for estimated nucleated cell counts. Assay: immunoSEQ multiplex PCR; the TCRdb copy retains only in-frame clones and omits some. From that table come the V and J calls and clone size; the DNA was used to work out D and trimming. The repertoire holds approximately 180,000 clones, 87% seen once, with roughly 1.5% in the top ten. The clonotype originates from a woman aged 50 to 60 with acute or convalescent COVID-19. Source material: peripheral blood. The rearrangement uses TRBV19 and TRBJ2-7, with D tentatively TRBD1 (6 bases). The CDR3 protein is CASSIGGQGGHEQYF. The CDR3, as DNA: TGTGCCAGTAGTATAGGGGGCCAAGGGGGACACGAGCAGTACTTC.